The next 10 T cell receptor beta chains were all read from a single sample in a study of cytomegalovirus exposure and HLA in healthy donors. The study ran its PCR with 60 Vbeta and 13 Jbeta primers. TCRdb's copy holds only in-frame clones and misses some; the assay was immunoSEQ multiplex PCR. The sample gives 100,000 to 150,000 clones, 70% to 85% of which show up once; over 2.5% is in the top ten. Sequenced: PBMCs. These receptors all come from a woman between 50 and 59 years old in good health and CMV-seronegative.

This chain links TRBV10-3 with TRBJ2-3; 8 nucleotides line up with TRBD1. The CDR3 is made up of 16 amino acids. Trimming took 3 bases from V and 5 from J; bases not matched to a gene: 10. Germline-derived CDR1 and CDR2 are ENHRY and SYGVKD. CDR3 protein: CAISERTGQTEDTQYF. CDR3 sequence (DNA): TGTGCCATCAGTGAAAGGACAGGGCAAACGGAAGATACGCAGTATTTT.

This clone turned up a few times. V usage is TRBV6-1 and J usage is TRBJ1-2; a weak D match, TRBD1 (5 bases). The V and J ends lost 6 bases and 8 bases respectively, with 19 bases between them. Germline V gives CDR1 MNHNS, CDR2 SASEGT. This CDR3 has 14 amino acids. CDR3 coding DNA: TGTGCCAGCAGCCCGCAAGGAGGGGCCGGGGGCTACACCTTC. This gives the protein CASSPQGGAGGYTF.

The V and J genes are TRBV28 and TRBJ2-6, with 8 nucleotides matching TRBD1. Trimming cost V 6 bases and J 4 bases; bases outside gene matches: 20. Germline V gene lookup returns CDR1 MDHEN and CDR2 SYDVKM. This CDR3 spans 20 amino acids. The CDR3 coding sequence is TGTGCCAGCAGCCCTAGTAAAGGCGGGACAGGAATCTCGGGGGCCAACGTCCTGACTTTC. As protein: CASSPSKGGTGISGANVLTF.

The chain's CDR3 is CASSPQAGSEAYEQYF. Written as DNA, the CDR3 is TGTGCCAGTAGTCCACAGGCCGGTTCGGAAGCCTACGAGCAGTACTTC. The genes are TRBV19 and TRBJ2-7; D is possibly TRBD1 (5 bases). The CDR3 length is 16 residues. In germline, CDR1 is LNHDA, CDR2 SQIVND (reference sequence). V shed 5 bases and J shed 2 bases, with 19 bases lying between them.

The chain carries TRBV18 and TRBJ1-1; 10 bases line up with TRBD1. Germline trimming cut 6 bases from V and 1 base from J; bases unmatched to any gene: 8. The germline CDR1 and CDR2 sequences are KGHSH and LQKENI. CDR3 length equals 16 residues. The DNA of the CDR3 is TGTGCCAGCTCGCTGACAGGGGGCAGGTCGAACACTGAAGCTTTCTTT. Its protein product is CASSLTGGRSNTEAFF.

This chain connects TRBV6-6 to TRBJ2-7; D is possibly TRBD2 (5 bases). Between the trimmed V and J ends, which lost 6 bases and 6 bases, there was a span of 15 bases. Germline CDR1 MNHNY, CDR2 SVGAGI (reference sequence). CDR3 length: 13 residues. The CDR3 DNA reads TGTGCCAGCAGGACACTAGGGATAGCCGAGCAGTACTTC. Its translation is CASRTLGIAEQYF.

The table lists this clone with a few counts. The chain employs TRBV28 and TRBJ2-1, with a tentative D call TRBD1 (5 bases). The CDR3 is 15 amino acids. Germline V gene sequence: CDR1 MDHEN, CDR2 SYDVKM. The germline V and J ends were trimmed by 5 bases and 3 bases, with 14 bases remaining between them. CDR3: CASSLTGQGYNEQFF. The CDR3 DNA follows: TGTGCCAGCAGTCTCACTGGGCAGGGCTACAATGAGCAGTTCTTC.

This clone has more than one count but fewer than ten. V usage is TRBV7-2 and J usage is TRBJ1-1; TRBD1 matches 8 bases. Trimming cost V 5 bases and J 4 bases; bases outside gene matches: 9. The germline gives CDR1 SGHTA, CDR2 FQGNSA. This CDR3 region has 15 residues. CDR3 loop: CASSEYRGSGTEAFF. In DNA, the CDR3 is TGTGCCAGCAGCGAGTACAGGGGGTCGGGCACTGAAGCTTTCTTT.

The V call is TRBV18, the J call TRBJ2-1, with 8 bases that match TRBD1. This CDR3 region has 13 residues. Losses at the gene ends were 4 bases for V and 9 bases for J; bases not matched to a gene: 5. Germline CDR1 is KGHSH and CDR2 is LQKENI. The CDR3 DNA sequence: TGTGCCAGCTCACAGGACAGGGCAGTTGAGCAGTTCTTC. Amino acids: CASSQDRAVEQFF.

This clone was observed a handful of times. The V and J genes are TRBV11-3 and TRBJ2-2; possibly TRBD1 for D (5 bases). V was trimmed by 2 bases and J by 2 bases, leaving 12 bases between them. Germline CDR1 reads SGHNT; CDR2 reads YENEEA. The CDR3 covers 16 residues. CDR3 DNA: TGTGCCAGCAGCTTATCGACAGTTTTTAACACCGGGGAGCTGTTTTTT. Its protein is CASSLSTVFNTGELFF. Full variable domain (remainder filled in from reference TRBV11-3 and TRBJ2-2): EAGVVQSPRYKIIEKKQPVAFWCNPISGHNTLYWYLQNLGQGPELLIRYENEEAVDDSQLPKDRFSAERLKGVDSTLKIQPAELGDSAVYLCASSLSTVFNTGELFFGEGSRLTVL.